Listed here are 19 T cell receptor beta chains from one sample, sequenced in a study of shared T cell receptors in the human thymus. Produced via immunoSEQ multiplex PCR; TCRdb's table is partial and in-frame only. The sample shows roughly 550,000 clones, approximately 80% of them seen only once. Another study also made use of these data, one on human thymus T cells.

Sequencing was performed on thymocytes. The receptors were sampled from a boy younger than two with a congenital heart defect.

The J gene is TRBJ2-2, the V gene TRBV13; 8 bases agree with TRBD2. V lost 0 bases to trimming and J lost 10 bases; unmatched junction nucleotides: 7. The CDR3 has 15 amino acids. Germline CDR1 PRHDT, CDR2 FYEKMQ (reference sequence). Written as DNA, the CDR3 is TGTGCCAGCAGCTTAGGTTTTAGCGGGAAAGAGGAGCTGTTTTTT. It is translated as CASSLGFSGKEELFF. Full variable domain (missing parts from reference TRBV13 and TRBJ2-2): AAGVIQSPRHLIKEKRETATLKCYPIPRHDTVYWYQQGPGQDPQFLISFYEKMQSDKGSIPDRFSAQQFSDYHSELNMSSLELGDSALYFCASSLGFSGKEELFFGEGSRLTVL.

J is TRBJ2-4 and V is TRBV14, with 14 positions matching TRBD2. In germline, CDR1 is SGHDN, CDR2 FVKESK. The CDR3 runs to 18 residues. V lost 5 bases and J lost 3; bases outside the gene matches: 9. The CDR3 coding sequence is TGTGCCAGCAGCGAAGGGACTAGCGGGAGTGGGAACAAAAACATTCAGTACTTC. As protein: CASSEGTSGSGNKNIQYF.

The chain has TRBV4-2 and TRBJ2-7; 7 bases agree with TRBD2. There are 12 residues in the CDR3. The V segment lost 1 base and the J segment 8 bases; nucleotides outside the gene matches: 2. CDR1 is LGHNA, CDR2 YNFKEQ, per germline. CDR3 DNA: TGTGCCAGCAGCCAAGGGCGGGAGAAGCAGTACTTC. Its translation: CASSQGREKQYF.

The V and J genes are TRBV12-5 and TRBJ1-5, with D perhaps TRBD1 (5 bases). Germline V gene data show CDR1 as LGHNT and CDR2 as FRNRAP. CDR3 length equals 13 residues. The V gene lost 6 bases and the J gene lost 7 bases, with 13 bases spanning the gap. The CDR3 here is CASGPGGTQPQHF. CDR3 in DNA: TGTGCTAGTGGCCCCGGGGGGACCCAGCCCCAGCATTTT.

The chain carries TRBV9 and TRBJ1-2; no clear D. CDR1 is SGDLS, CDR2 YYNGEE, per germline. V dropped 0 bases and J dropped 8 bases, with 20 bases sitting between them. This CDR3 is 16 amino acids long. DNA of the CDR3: TGTGCCAGCAGCGTAGATTCCGGACTCATTCTAGGGGGCTACACCTTC. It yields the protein CASSVDSGLILGGYTF.

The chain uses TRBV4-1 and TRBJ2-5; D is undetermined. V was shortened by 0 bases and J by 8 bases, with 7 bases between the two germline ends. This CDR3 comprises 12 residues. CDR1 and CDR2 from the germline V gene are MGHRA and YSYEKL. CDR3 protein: CASSQDRVTQYF. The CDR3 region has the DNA TGCGCCAGCAGCCAAGATCGAGTCACCCAGTACTTC.

The CDR3 nucleotides read TGTGCCAGCAGCTCAGTGACTAGCGTCTACGAGCAGTACTTC. It translates to CASSSVTSVYEQYF. This chain uses TRBV7-9 with TRBJ2-7; 8 bases are a match to TRBD2. Trimming removed 4 bases from V and 3 bases from J; junction bases left unmatched: 5. Germline lookup yields CDR1 SEHNR and CDR2 FQNEAQ (reference sequence). This CDR3 region has 14 residues.

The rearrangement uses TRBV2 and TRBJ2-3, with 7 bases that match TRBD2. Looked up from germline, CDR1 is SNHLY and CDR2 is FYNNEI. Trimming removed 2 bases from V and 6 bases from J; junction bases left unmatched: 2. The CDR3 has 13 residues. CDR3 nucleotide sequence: TGTGCCAGCAGTGAAATACTAGCGGATACGCAGTATTTT. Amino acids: CASSEILADTQYF.

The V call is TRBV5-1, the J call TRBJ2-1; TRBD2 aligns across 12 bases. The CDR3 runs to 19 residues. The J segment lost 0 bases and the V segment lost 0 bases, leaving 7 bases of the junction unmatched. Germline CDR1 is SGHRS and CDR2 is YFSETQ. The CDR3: CASSLASTSGRSSYNEQFF. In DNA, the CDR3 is TGCGCCAGCAGCTTGGCTTCGACTAGCGGGAGAAGCTCCTACAATGAGCAGTTCTTC. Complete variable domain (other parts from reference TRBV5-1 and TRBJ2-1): KAGVTQTPRYLIKTRGQQVTLSCSPISGHRSVSWYQQTPGQGLQFLFEYFSETQRNKGNFPGRFSGRQFSNSRSEMNVSTLELGDSALYLCASSLASTSGRSSYNEQFFGPGTRLTVL.

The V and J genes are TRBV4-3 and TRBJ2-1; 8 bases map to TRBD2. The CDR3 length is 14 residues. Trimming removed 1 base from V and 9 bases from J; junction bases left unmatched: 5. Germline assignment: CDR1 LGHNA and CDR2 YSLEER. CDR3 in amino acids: CASSQVFSGGEQFF. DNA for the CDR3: TGCGCCAGCAGCCAAGTATTCAGCGGGGGTGAGCAGTTCTTC.

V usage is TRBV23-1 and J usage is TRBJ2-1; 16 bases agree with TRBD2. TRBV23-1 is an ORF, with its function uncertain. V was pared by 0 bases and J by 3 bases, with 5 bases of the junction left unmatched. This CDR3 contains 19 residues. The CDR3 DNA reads TGCGCCAGCAGTCAATCGGGACTAGCGGGAGGGGGAGACTACAATGAGCAGTTCTTC. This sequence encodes CASSQSGLAGGGDYNEQFF.

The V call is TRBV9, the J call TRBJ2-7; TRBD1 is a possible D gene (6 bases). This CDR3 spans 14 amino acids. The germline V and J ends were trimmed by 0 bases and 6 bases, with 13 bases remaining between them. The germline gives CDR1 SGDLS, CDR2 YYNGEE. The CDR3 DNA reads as TGTGCCAGCAGCGTAGCTGCAGGGGCGTTCGAGCAGTACTTC. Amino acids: CASSVAAGAFEQYF.

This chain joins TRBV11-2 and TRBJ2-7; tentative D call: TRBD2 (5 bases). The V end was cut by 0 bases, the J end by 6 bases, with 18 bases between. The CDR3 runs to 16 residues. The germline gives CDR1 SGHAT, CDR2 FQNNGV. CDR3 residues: CASSLDGPSRGGEQYF. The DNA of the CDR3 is TGTGCCAGCAGCTTAGATGGGCCCTCCCGGGGTGGCGAGCAGTACTTC.

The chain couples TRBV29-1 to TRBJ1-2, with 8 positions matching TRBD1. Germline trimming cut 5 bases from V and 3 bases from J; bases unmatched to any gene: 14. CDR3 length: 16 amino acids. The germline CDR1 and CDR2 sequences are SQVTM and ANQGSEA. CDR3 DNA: TGCAGCGTTTACCGACAGGGGCGGAAGAGGTACTATGGCTACACCTTC. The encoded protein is CSVYRQGRKRYYGYTF.

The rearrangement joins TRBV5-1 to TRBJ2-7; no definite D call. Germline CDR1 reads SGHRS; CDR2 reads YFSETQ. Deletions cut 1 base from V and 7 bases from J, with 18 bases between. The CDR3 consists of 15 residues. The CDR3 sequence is CASSLSTLGPLEQYF. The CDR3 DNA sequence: TGCGCCAGCAGCTTGTCGACATTGGGTCCGTTGGAGCAGTACTTC.

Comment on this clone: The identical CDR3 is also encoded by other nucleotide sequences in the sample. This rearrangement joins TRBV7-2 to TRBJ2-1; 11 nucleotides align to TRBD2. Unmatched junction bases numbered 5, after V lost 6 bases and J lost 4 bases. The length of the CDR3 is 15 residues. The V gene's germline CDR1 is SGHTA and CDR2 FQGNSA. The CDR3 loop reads CASSPRTSGYNEQFF. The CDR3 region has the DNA TGTGCCAGCAGTCCCCGGACTAGCGGGTACAATGAGCAGTTCTTC.

The CDR3 loop reads CASSLRRQETQYF. The CDR3 DNA sequence: TGTGCCAGCAGCTTGCGGAGACAAGAGACCCAGTACTTC. V and J are TRBV5-6 and TRBJ2-5; D remains ambiguous. This CDR3 spans 13 amino acids. Looked up from germline, CDR1 is SGHDT and CDR2 is YYEEEE. V was trimmed by 1 base and J by 2 bases, leaving 6 bases between them.

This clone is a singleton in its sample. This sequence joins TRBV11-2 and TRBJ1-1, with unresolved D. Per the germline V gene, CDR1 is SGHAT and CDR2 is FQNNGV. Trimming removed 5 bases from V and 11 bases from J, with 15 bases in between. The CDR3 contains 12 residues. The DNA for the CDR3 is TGTGCCAGCAGCCCGCGGGCCCTAGAGGCTTTCTTT. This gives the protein CASSPRALEAFF.

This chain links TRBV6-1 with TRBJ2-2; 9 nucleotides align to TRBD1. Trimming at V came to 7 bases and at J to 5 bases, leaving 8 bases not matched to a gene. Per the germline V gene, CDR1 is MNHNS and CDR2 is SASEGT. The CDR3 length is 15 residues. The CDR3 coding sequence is TGTGCCAGCACTCTGGGACAGGGTGAGACCGGGGAGCTGTTTTTT. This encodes CASTLGQGETGELFF.